These 3 T cell receptor beta chains share one sample of origin, sequenced in a study of T cell repertoires in cytomegalovirus infection. Their antigens remain unidentified. MiXCR was run by TCRdb on the reads, yielding one entry per CDR3 protein. In the table there are about a million distinct CDR3 sequences, roughly 30% of which are singletons. The sequences come from cultured CD8+ T cells from PBMCs, collected from culture after CMV antigen stimulation. These receptors were collected from a human donor in good health (CMV status not recorded). Some clones in this sample may be carry-over from other donors' samples.

The chain combines TRBV20-1 with TRBJ1-2; 7 bases agree with TRBD1. V lost 0 bases to trimming and J lost 6 bases; unmatched junction nucleotides: 10. Looked up from germline, CDR1 is DFQATT and CDR2 is SNEGSKA (reference sequence). This CDR3 has 15 amino acids. In DNA, the CDR3 is TGCAGTGCTAGAGATGGGGGACAGTCCCCCCATGGCTACACCTTC. Translating it yields CSARDGGQSPHGYTF.

This clonotype has more than one count but fewer than ten. The chain combines TRBV11-1 with TRBJ2-1; D possibly corresponds to TRBD2 (6 bases). The V gene's germline CDR1 is SGHAT and CDR2 FQDESV (reference sequence). The CDR3 runs to 13 residues. V lost 6 bases, J lost 5 bases, and 11 bases lay in between. The CDR3: CASRGDFNNEQFF. The CDR3, as DNA: TGTGCCAGCAGGGGGGACTTTAACAATGAGCAGTTCTTC.

This clonotype occurred a few times. The chain's CDR3 is CASSLGTSQYNEQFF. CDR3 DNA sequence: TGTGCCAGCAGTTTGGGGACTAGCCAATACAATGAGCAGTTCTTC. The rearrangement links TRBV27 to TRBJ2-1; 9 bases fit TRBD2. The germline gives CDR1 MNHEY, CDR2 SMNVEV (reference sequence). V lost 3 bases, J lost 4 bases, and 4 bases stayed unmatched. CDR3 size: 15 residues.